The source of this TCR beta chain is a study of shared clonotypes between healthy human individuals. Details on this clone: Its cognate antigen is unknown.

General study findings and limits: Generally, naive subsets (rather than memory subsets) showed larger estimated richness.

CD45RO-negative, CCR7-selected cells formed the naive CD8 fraction, which excluded terminally differentiated effector memory CD45RA+ cells. Study processing details: From ImmunoSEQ came sequences covering only the junction and carrying no quality scores, so filtering differed. Profiling relied on immunoSEQ multiplex PCR, and the TCRdb table lists in-frame clones only, not all of them. V and J calls plus clone size are reproduced from that table; the DNA served to infer D and trimming. Of roughly 590,000 clones listed, roughly 95% were seen once; the top ten hold 0.1% to 0.11%. CDR1 is SGHAT, CDR2 FQNNGV, per germline. V was clipped by 5 bases and J by 14 bases; unmatched bases: 5. The length of the CDR3 is 11 residues.

The V call is TRBV11-2, the J call TRBJ2-1; 8 bases are shared with TRBD2. Sequenced material: naive CD8+ T cells sorted from blood. The TCR sequence derives from a woman aged 25 to 45 in good health. Written as DNA, the CDR3 is TGTGCCAGCAGCGTTAGCGGGACGAAGTTCTTC. This codes for CASSVSGTKFF.